The 25 T cell receptor beta chains presented below share a single source sample, sequenced in a study of cytomegalovirus exposure and HLA in healthy donors. The PCR ran on 60 Vbeta and 13 Jbeta primers. Clones were read by immunoSEQ multiplex PCR, and TCRdb kept only the in-frame ones, dropping some. The sample holds approximately 220,000 clones, 80% to 90% seen once. What was sequenced was PBMCs. The source is a man aged 25 to 40 in good health and CMV-seronegative.

This chain connects TRBV7-9 to TRBJ2-5, with D possibly being TRBD2 (6 bases). The germline V gene encodes CDR1 SEHNR and CDR2 FQNEAQ (reference sequence). The CDR3 loop spans 14 amino acids. Trimming removed 2 bases at V and 4 bases at J, with 11 bases between. The CDR3 coding sequence is TGTGCCAGCAGCTTAACTCGGGGAGGAGAGACCCAGTACTTC. Its translation: CASSLTRGGETQYF. Variable domain in full (rest from reference TRBV7-9 and TRBJ2-5): DTGVSQNPRHKITKRGQNVTFRCDPISEHNRLYWYRQTLGQGPEFLTYFQNEAQLEKSRLLSDRFSAERPKGSFSTLEIQRTEQGDSAMYLCASSLTRGGETQYFGPGTRLLVL.

This clone has more than one count but fewer than ten. The gene calls are TRBV11-2 and TRBJ2-2, with 7 bases lining up with TRBD1. The germline V gene has CDR1 SGHAT and CDR2 FQNNGV. The CDR3 is 16 amino acids. Trimming removed 1 base from V and 2 bases from J; junction bases left unmatched: 4. In nucleotides, the CDR3 is TGTGCCAGCAGCTTAGCCCAGGGGGTAAACACCGGGGAGCTGTTTTTT. It translates to CASSLAQGVNTGELFF. The complete variable domain, with remaining parts taken from reference TRBV11-2 and TRBJ2-2, reads EAGVAQSPRYKIIEKRQSVAFWCNPISGHATLYWYQQILGQGPKLLIQFQNNGVVDDSQLPKDRFSAERLKGVDSTLKIQPAKLEDSAVYLCASSLAQGVNTGELFFGEGSRLTVL.

J is TRBJ1-2 and V is TRBV5-6; the D gene is possibly TRBD1 (5 bases). The CDR3 sequence is 14 residues long. Germline V gene data show CDR1 as SGHDT and CDR2 as YYEEEE. V was clipped by 2 bases and J by 5 bases, with 13 bases between them. The CDR3 reads CASSLIRTWYGYTF. In DNA, the CDR3 is TGTGCCAGCAGCTTAATCCGGACATGGTATGGCTACACCTTC.

This chain connects TRBV28 to TRBJ1-2; D remains ambiguous. CDR3 length equals 13 residues. Trimming stripped 4 bases from V and 4 bases from J, with 10 bases between. The V gene's germline CDR1 is MDHEN and CDR2 SYDVKM. For the CDR3, the DNA is TGTGCCAGCAGTTCCTACACAGTCTATGGCTACACCTTC. Protein product: CASSSYTVYGYTF.

This clone occurred a few times. The chain uses TRBV2 and TRBJ2-7; D is possibly TRBD1 (6 bases). CDR1 is SNHLY and CDR2 is FYNNEI in the germline V gene. The length of the CDR3 is 13 residues. V lost 4 bases and J lost 2, with 9 bases in between. The CDR3 spells CASSVRGPYEQYF. The CDR3 region has the DNA TGTGCCAGCAGTGTCAGGGGACCCTACGAGCAGTACTTC.

This clone has a handful of counts. V gene TRBV5-8 combines with J gene TRBJ2-4; D gene unclear. Trimming pared 4 bases from V and 0 bases from J, leaving 14 bases between. In germline, CDR1 is SGHTS, CDR2 YDEGEE. This CDR3 contains 16 residues. CDR3 coding DNA: TGTGCCAGCAGCCTGGATGCGGTATTAGCCAAAAACATTCAGTACTTC. Translated, it gives CASSLDAVLAKNIQYF.

The V gene is TRBV7-3, the J gene TRBJ2-3; D is possibly TRBD1 or TRBD2 (5 bases each). CDR1 and CDR2 from the germline V gene are SGHTA and FQGTGA. The CDR3 has 14 residues. The V end lost 6 bases, the J end lost 2 bases, and 12 bases lay between the germline ends. CDR3: CASSLLGDTDTQYF. The CDR3 coding sequence is TGTGCCAGCAGTTTACTAGGGGACACAGATACGCAGTATTTT.

The V gene is TRBV19, the J gene TRBJ1-6, with unresolved D. Germline CDR1 LNHDA, CDR2 SQIVND (reference sequence). This CDR3 comprises 13 residues. Trimming removed 5 bases from V and 12 bases from J, with 14 bases in between. CDR3 in amino acids: CASSYRELRPLHF. For the CDR3, the DNA is TGTGCCAGTAGTTACCGGGAACTCCGACCCCTCCACTTT.

About this clone: A junction boundary mismatches the germline segment, possibly from a read error. V gene TRBV15 combines with J gene TRBJ1-5; 8 bases line up with TRBD1. The CDR3 totals 15 residues. The germline gives CDR1 LNHNV, CDR2 YYDKDF (reference sequence). In DNA, the CDR3 is TGTGCCACCAGCCGAGACAGGGGCAGGAATCAGCCCCAGCATTTT. Translation gives CATSRDRGRNQPQHF.

This clone was detected a few times. The chain couples TRBV19 to TRBJ2-7; TRBD1 matches at 7 bases. Germline CDR1 and CDR2: LNHDA and SQIVND (reference sequence). This CDR3 has 19 residues. V was clipped by 3 bases and J by 2 bases; unmatched bases: 19. DNA for the CDR3: TGTGCCAGTAGTATTTCGGTTGTACCGTCGACAGGGCTTACCTACGAGCAGTACTTC. It specifies CASSISVVPSTGLTYEQYF.

The chain links TRBV10-3 to TRBJ2-3, with D possibly being TRBD2 (6 bases). The CDR3 has 14 residues. V was clipped by 6 bases and J by 2 bases, with 12 bases between them. The germline CDR1 and CDR2 sequences are ENHRY and SYGVKD. The CDR3 bases are TGTGCCATCAGATTTGGGGGGACCACAGATACGCAGTATTTT. Amino acids: CAIRFGGTTDTQYF.

V and J are TRBV5-1 and TRBJ2-7; a weak D match, TRBD1 (6 bases). V was trimmed by 0 bases and J by 3 bases, leaving 10 bases between them. Germline V gives CDR1 SGHRS, CDR2 YFSETQ. The CDR3 loop spans 14 amino acids. The CDR3 DNA follows: TGCGCCAGCAGCTTGGTGGCAGGGGTCTACGAGCAGTACTTC. Translated: CASSLVAGVYEQYF.

A remark on this clone: A junction boundary mismatches the germline segment, possibly from a read error. The chain recombines TRBV7-9 with TRBJ2-7, with 10 bases aligning to TRBD2. Germline-derived CDR1 and CDR2 are SEHNR and FQNEAQ (reference sequence). This CDR3 has 13 amino acids. The CDR3 sequence: CASSLAGAQEQYF. DNA of the CDR3: TGTGCCAGCAGCCTAGCGGGGGCCCAGGAGCAGTACTTC.

This clone has more than one count but fewer than ten. V and J are TRBV11-1 and TRBJ2-3; TRBD2 aligns across 10 bases. This CDR3 region has 17 residues. The V gene's germline CDR1 is SGHAT and CDR2 FQDESV (reference sequence). The J segment lost 4 bases and the V segment lost 1 base, leaving 8 bases of the junction unmatched. CDR3 bases: TGTGCCAGCAGCTTAGTAGGAGCGGGGGGGCGCGCAGATACGCAGTATTTT. Translated, it gives CASSLVGAGGRADTQYF.

This clone was seen just once. The V call is TRBV5-1, the J call TRBJ2-7; TRBD1 matches 8 bases. V was pared by 4 bases and J by 2 bases, with 5 bases of the junction left unmatched. CDR3 size: 14 residues. Germline CDR1 SGHRS, CDR2 YFSETQ. The CDR3 DNA sequence: TGCGCCAGCAGCCTACAGGGGGTGCCCTACGAGCAGTACTTC. Its translation: CASSLQGVPYEQYF.

The chain uses TRBV6-6 and TRBJ2-7; tentatively, D is TRBD2 (6 bases). V lost 0 bases and J lost 4, with 13 bases in between. The CDR3 runs to 15 residues. Germline-derived CDR1 and CDR2 are MNHNY and SVGAGI (reference sequence). Here the CDR3 reads CASSYSGTEGYEQYF. CDR3 in DNA: TGTGCCAGCAGTTACTCTGGGACGGAGGGATACGAGCAGTACTTC.

The V gene is TRBV5-1, the J gene TRBJ1-2; the match to TRBD1 covers 10 bases. The CDR3 is 15 residues long. V trimming: 2 bases; J trimming: 6 bases; junction bases outside the gene matches: 7. CDR1 and CDR2 from the germline V gene are SGHRS and YFSETQ. The CDR3 DNA follows: TGCGCCAGCAGCTTACTGACAGGGGGCGGAAATGGCTACACCTTC. It translates to CASSLLTGGGNGYTF.

Notes on this clone: The junction departs from the called germline gene at one end, perhaps through a read error. The chain employs TRBV5-1 and TRBJ2-3; 9 nucleotides line up with TRBD1. Germline CDR1 and CDR2: SGHRS and YFSETQ. This CDR3 contains 13 residues. In DNA, the CDR3 is TGCGCCAGCAGCTTGGATGGGACAGGGCCCCTGAATTTT. Translating gives CASSLDGTGPLNF.

This clone was observed a handful of times. The chain couples TRBV11-2 to TRBJ1-5; tentatively, D is TRBD1 (6 bases). V was trimmed by 5 bases and J by 10 bases, leaving 18 bases between them. The CDR3 has 14 amino acids. Germline V lookup: CDR1 SGHAT, CDR2 FQNNGV. The DNA for the CDR3 is TGTGCCAGCAGCCTACAGGGCCCTCCATCCCCCCAGCATTTT. Its protein is CASSLQGPPSPQHF. Based on the CDR3 plus reference TRBV11-2 and TRBJ1-5, the full variable domain is EAGVAQSPRYKIIEKRQSVAFWCNPISGHATLYWYQQILGQGPKLLIQFQNNGVVDDSQLPKDRFSAERLKGVDSTLKIQPAKLEDSAVYLCASSLQGPPSPQHFGDGTRLSIL.

The chain is built from TRBV4-2 and TRBJ1-2, with 7 bases matching TRBD1. Per the germline V gene, CDR1 is LGHNA and CDR2 is YNFKEQ. The CDR3 totals 15 residues. Trimming at V came to 1 base and at J to 5 bases, leaving 7 bases not matched to a gene. The CDR3 loop reads CASSQGTGDFYGYTF. In DNA form, the CDR3 reads TGTGCCAGCAGCCAAGGGACAGGTGACTTTTATGGCTACACCTTC.

The chain uses TRBV2 and TRBJ2-2; 7 nucleotides agree with TRBD1. The CDR3 has 14 residues. Germline CDR1 is SNHLY and CDR2 is FYNNEI. Germline trimming cut 7 bases from V and 6 bases from J; bases unmatched to any gene: 8. The CDR3 reads CASKAGGFPGELFF. CDR3 coding DNA: TGTGCCAGCAAGGCAGGGGGTTTCCCCGGGGAGCTGTTTTTT.

CDR3 loop: CASSQYSQGNQPQHF. CDR3 coding DNA: TGTGCCAGCAGCCAATACTCACAGGGAAATCAGCCCCAGCATTTT. J is TRBJ1-5 and V is TRBV5-5, with D tentatively TRBD1 (6 bases). Trimming removed 4 bases from V and 4 bases from J, with 15 bases in between. The CDR3 contains 15 residues. The V gene's germline CDR1 is SGHKS and CDR2 YYEKEE (reference sequence).

J is TRBJ1-1 and V is TRBV6-5, with D possibly matching TRBD1 (5 bases). Germline V CDR1 and CDR2: MNHEY, SVGAGI. The CDR3 spans 14 residues. The V and J ends lost 2 bases and 1 base respectively, with 8 bases between them. CDR3 bases: TGTGCCAGCAGTTACGGGGCGCCGAACACTGAAGCTTTCTTT. Its protein product is CASSYGAPNTEAFF.

This chain joins TRBV25-1 and TRBJ2-3, with no clear D. The CDR3 contains 11 residues. Trimming took 6 bases from V and 4 from J, leaving 5 bases between them. The germline V gene encodes CDR1 MGHDK and CDR2 SYGVNS. The chain's CDR3 is CASSIADTQYF. The CDR3 nucleotides read TGTGCCAGCAGCATAGCAGATACGCAGTATTTT.

The chain couples TRBV5-5 to TRBJ1-5; the D is unclear. There are 16 residues in the CDR3. Germline V gene sequence: CDR1 SGHKS, CDR2 YYEKEE (reference sequence). V lost 1 base and J lost 4, with 15 bases in between. CDR3 in amino acids: CASSLIPGDGNQPQHF. The CDR3 region has the DNA TGTGCCAGCAGCTTGATACCAGGCGACGGTAATCAGCCCCAGCATTTT.